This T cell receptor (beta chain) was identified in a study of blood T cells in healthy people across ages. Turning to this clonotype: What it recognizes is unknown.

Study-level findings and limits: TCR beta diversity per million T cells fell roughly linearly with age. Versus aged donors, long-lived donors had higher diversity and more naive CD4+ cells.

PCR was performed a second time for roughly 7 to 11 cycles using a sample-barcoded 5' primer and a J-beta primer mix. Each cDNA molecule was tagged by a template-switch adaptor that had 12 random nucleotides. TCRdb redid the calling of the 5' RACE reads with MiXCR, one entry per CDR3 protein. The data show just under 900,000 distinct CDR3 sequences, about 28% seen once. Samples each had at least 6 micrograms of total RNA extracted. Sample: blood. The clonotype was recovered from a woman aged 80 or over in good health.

The CDR3 DNA reads as TGTGCCACCAGTGATTCAAGGGGAAGAGATGGCTACACCTTC. It encodes CATSDSRGRDGYTF. The chain joins TRBV24-1 to TRBJ1-2; TRBD1 might be the D (5 bases). Trimming removed 2 bases from V and 6 bases from J, with 12 bases in between. Germline values: CDR1 KGHDR, CDR2 SFDVKD. This CDR3 is 14 amino acids long.